This T cell receptor (beta chain) was sequenced in a study of cytomegalovirus exposure and HLA in healthy donors. Study as a whole: Out of 398 genotyped donors, around 80% belonged to the Caucasian-associated ancestry cluster. Study-wide results and limits: For cytomegalovirus status, the classifier reportedly gave diagnoses with high specificity and sensitivity. The study found most TCR sequences rare, yet found some public TCRs in many donors. Investigators reported over 150 TCR beta chains as tied to cytomegalovirus.

The PCR was carried out with 60 Vbeta primers and 13 Jbeta primers. Clones were sequenced by immunoSEQ multiplex PCR, and TCRdb holds only the in-frame ones, with some missing. The sample lists roughly 170,000 clones, roughly 84% occurring once. A note on this clone: Its cognate antigen is unknown.

The TCR sequence derives from a girl aged 2 to 10 in good health and CMV-seropositive. Sequenced material: PBMCs.

This CDR3 reads CASSLERGDTQYF. In DNA, the CDR3 is TGCGCCAGCAGCTTGGAGAGGGGGGATACGCAGTATTTT. The chain joins TRBV5-1 to TRBJ2-3; D is possibly TRBD1 (6 bases). The germline V and J ends were trimmed by 0 bases and 6 bases, with 8 bases remaining between them. The CDR3 consists of 13 residues. Germline V gives CDR1 SGHRS, CDR2 YFSETQ.